This TCR beta chain is drawn from a study of T cell responses to AZD1222 COVID-19 vaccine. Across the study: Pooled together were second doses at about 4 or about 12 weeks. Study results and caveats: Only 5 or 6 AZD1222 recipients were seropositive at baseline.

Per germline, CDR1 SNHLY and CDR2 FYNNEI. V shed 6 bases and J 4 bases; nucleotides not matched to a gene: 15. This CDR3 region has 17 residues. The data were produced by immunoSEQ multiplex PCR, yet TCRdb's version contains in-frame clones alone and is incomplete. The sample carries 52,000 or so clones, roughly 84% recorded once. As regards this clone: Its antigen is undetermined.

This TCR derives from an adult in good health. The sequencing used peripheral blood, collected on day 0 of AZD1222 vaccination. V and J are TRBV2 and TRBJ2-3; 8 bases are shared with TRBD2. The CDR3 nucleotides are TGTGCCAGCAGCCCCACACCAGCGGGAGTCCCGCCAGATACGCAGTATTTT. Its translation is CASSPTPAGVPPDTQYF.